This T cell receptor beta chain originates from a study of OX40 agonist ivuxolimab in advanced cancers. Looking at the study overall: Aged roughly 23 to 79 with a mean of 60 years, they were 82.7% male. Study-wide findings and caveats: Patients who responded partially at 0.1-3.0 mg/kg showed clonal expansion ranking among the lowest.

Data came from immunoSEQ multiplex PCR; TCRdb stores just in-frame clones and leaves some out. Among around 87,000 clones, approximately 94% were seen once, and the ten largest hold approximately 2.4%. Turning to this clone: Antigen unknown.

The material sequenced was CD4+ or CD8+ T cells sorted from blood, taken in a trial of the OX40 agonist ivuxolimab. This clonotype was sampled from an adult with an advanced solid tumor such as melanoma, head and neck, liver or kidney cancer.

The CDR3: CASSLAVAGDEAFF. As DNA, the CDR3 is TGTGCCAGCAGCTTGGCCGTGGCAGGGGATGAAGCTTTCTTT. This sequence joins TRBV5-8 and TRBJ1-1; weak D call: TRBD1 (6 bases). CDR3 length: 14 residues. The germline gives CDR1 SGHTS, CDR2 YDEGEE. With 0 bases removed from V and 7 bases from J, the gap between germline ends came to 13 bases. The complete variable domain, with remaining parts taken from reference TRBV5-8 and TRBJ1-1, reads EAGVTQSPTHLIKTRGQQATLRCSPISGHTSVYWYQQALGLGLQFLLWYDEGEERNRGNFPPRFSGRQFPNYSSELNVNALELEDSALYLCASSLAVAGDEAFFGQGTRLTVV.